These 5 T cell receptor beta chains originate from one sample sequenced in a study of CD8 T cells in ankylosing spondylitis. Study-wide findings and caveats: Seemingly distinctive of ankylosing spondylitis blood was a TCR beta motif formed by eight highly homologous variants.

Their antigens are not known. TCRdb ran MiXCR on the 5' RACE reads and lists one entry per CDR3 protein. The sample shows 700,000 to 1,000,000 distinct CDR3 sequences, about an eighth of them seen only once. Sequenced material: blood, either unsorted or a sorted T cell fraction (not recorded which). These receptor sequences come from a male donor with ankylosing spondylitis.

The genes are TRBV4-3 and TRBJ1-2; D is uncertain. The CDR3 extends over 15 amino acids. V was cut by 1 base and J by 2 bases, with 11 bases left in between. The germline CDR1 and CDR2 sequences are LGHNA and YSLEER. CDR3 sequence reads: CASSQGKGSNYGYTF. CDR3 coding DNA: TGCGCCAGCAGCCAAGGAAAGGGCTCAAACTATGGCTACACCTTC.

This clonotype was counted between two and nine times. The chain recombines TRBV6-1 with TRBJ2-2; unclear D gene. CDR1 MNHNS and CDR2 SASEGT come from the germline V gene. Trimming removed 5 bases at V and 4 bases at J, with 11 bases between. The CDR3 contains 14 residues. CDR3 amino acids: CASSTLFGTGELFF. The CDR3 nucleotides read TGTGCCAGCAGTACCCTATTTGGCACCGGGGAGCTGTTTTTT.

The table lists this clonotype with many counts. The chain joins TRBV6-1 to TRBJ1-5; 10 bases fit TRBD1. The CDR3 is 16 residues long. V shed 5 bases and J 3 bases; nucleotides not matched to a gene: 7. CDR1 is MNHNS and CDR2 is SASEGT in the germline V gene. CDR3 protein: CASSPRDRGDNQPQHF. CDR3 nucleotides: TGTGCCAGCAGTCCCCGGGACAGGGGCGACAATCAGCCCCAGCATTTT.

This clonotype was counted at least ten times. The V gene is TRBV29-1, the J gene TRBJ2-3; D gene uncertain. Germline-derived CDR1 and CDR2 are SQVTM and ANQGSEA. V was clipped by 4 bases and J by 0 bases, with 5 bases between them. There are 12 residues in the CDR3. In DNA form, the CDR3 reads TGCAGCGTTGGGTTTAGCACAGATACGCAGTATTTT. Amino acid sequence: CSVGFSTDTQYF.

This sequence joins TRBV24-1 and TRBJ2-7; D not certain. The CDR3 totals 13 residues. Trimming removed 0 bases from V and 5 bases from J, with 7 bases in between. Germline CDR1 reads KGHDR; CDR2 reads SFDVKD. The CDR3 protein is CATSDLHADEQYF. Here the CDR3 DNA reads TGTGCCACCAGTGATTTGCACGCAGACGAGCAGTACTTC.